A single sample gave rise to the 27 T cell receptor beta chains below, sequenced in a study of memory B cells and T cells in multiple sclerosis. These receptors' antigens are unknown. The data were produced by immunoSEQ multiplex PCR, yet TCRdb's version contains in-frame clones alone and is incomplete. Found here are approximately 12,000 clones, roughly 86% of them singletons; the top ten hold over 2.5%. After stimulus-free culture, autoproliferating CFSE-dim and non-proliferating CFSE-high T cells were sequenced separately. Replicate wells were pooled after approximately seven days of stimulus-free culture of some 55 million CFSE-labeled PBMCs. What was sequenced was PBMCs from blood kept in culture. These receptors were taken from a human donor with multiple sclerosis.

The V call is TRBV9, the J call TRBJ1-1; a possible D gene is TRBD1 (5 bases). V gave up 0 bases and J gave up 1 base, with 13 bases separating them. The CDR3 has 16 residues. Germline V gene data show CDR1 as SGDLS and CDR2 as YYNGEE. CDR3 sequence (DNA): TGTGCCAGCAGCGTAGACGATACAGGAGGGAACACTGAAGCTTTCTTT. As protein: CASSVDDTGGNTEAFF.

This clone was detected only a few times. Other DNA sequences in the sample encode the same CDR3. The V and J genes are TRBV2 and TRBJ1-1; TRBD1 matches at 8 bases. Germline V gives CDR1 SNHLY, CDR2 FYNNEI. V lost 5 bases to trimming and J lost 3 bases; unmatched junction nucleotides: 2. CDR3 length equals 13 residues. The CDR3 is CASSLDRDTEAFF. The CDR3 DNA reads TGTGCCAGCAGTCTGGACAGGGACACTGAAGCTTTCTTT.

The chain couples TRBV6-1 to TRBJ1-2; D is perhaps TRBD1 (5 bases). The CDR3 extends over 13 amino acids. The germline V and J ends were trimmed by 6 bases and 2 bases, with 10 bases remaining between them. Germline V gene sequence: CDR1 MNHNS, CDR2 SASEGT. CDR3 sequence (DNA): TGTGCCAGCAGCCGGACATTAAACTATGGCTACACCTTC. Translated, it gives CASSRTLNYGYTF.

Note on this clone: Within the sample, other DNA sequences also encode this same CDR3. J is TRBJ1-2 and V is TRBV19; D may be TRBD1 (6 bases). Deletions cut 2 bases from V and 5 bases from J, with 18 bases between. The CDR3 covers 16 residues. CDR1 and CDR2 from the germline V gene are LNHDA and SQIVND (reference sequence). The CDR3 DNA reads TGTGCCAGTAGTATATACGGTACAGGACAGCAGTATGGCTACACCTTC. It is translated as CASSIYGTGQQYGYTF.

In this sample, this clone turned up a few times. CDR3 DNA: TGTGCCAGCAGTTGGGACCCCTCCTACAATGAGCAGTTCTTC. This codes for CASSWDPSYNEQFF. This chain uses TRBV28 with TRBJ2-1, with D possibly called TRBD1 or TRBD2 (5 bases each). This CDR3 has 14 residues. Germline CDR1 reads MDHEN; CDR2 reads SYDVKM. Trimming shortened V by 4 bases and J by 0 bases, and 7 bases separated the two germline ends.

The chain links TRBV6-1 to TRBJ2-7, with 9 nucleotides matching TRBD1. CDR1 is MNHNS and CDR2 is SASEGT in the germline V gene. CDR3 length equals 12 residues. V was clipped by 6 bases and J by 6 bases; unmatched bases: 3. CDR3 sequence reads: CASSRDRVEQYF. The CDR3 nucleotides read TGTGCCAGCAGCCGGGACAGGGTCGAGCAGTACTTC.

This CDR3 is CASSHKTHRGQSRANVLTF. Here the CDR3 DNA reads TGTGCCAGCAGCCACAAAACTCACCGAGGACAAAGTCGGGCCAACGTCCTGACTTTC. The chain couples TRBV7-1 to TRBJ2-6, with D possibly TRBD1 on 5 matching bases. TRBV7-1 is noted as an ORF with a role that remains uncertain. The length of the CDR3 is 19 residues. Deletions cut 5 bases from V and 5 bases from J, with 25 bases between.

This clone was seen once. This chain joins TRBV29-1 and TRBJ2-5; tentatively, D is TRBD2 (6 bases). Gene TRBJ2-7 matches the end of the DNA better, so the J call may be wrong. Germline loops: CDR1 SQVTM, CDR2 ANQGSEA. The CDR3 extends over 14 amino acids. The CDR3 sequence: CSVKWDSQIVEQYF. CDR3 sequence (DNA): TGCAGCGTCAAGTGGGACTCCCAAATTGTCGAGCAGTACTTC.

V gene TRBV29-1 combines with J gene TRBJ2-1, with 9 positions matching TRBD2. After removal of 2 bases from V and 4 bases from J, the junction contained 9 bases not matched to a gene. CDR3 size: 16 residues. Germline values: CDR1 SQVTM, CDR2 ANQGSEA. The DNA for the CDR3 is TGCAGCGTTGAATCGTATGGGCGGGGGGGATACAATGAGCAGTTCTTC. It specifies CSVESYGRGGYNEQFF.

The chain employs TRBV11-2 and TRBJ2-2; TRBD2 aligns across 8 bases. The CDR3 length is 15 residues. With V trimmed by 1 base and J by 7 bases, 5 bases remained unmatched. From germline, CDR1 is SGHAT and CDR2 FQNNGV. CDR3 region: CASSLGTSRGGELFF. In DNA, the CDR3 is TGTGCCAGCAGCTTAGGGACTAGCCGGGGCGGGGAGCTGTTTTTT.

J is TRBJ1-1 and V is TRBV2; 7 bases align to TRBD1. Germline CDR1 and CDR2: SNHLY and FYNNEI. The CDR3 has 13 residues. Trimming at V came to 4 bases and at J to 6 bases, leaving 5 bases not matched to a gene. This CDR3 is CASSARQGAEAFF. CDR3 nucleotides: TGTGCCAGCAGTGCGAGGCAGGGGGCTGAAGCTTTCTTT.

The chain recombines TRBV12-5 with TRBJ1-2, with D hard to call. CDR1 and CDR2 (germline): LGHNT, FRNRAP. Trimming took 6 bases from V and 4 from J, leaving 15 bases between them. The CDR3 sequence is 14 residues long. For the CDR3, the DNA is TGTGCTAGTGGGGGAGGGATACACTTCTATGGCTACACCTTC. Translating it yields CASGGGIHFYGYTF.

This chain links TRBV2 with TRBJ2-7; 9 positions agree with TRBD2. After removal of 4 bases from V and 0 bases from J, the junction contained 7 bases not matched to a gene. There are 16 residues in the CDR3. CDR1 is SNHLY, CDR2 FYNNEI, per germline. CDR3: CASSGGPSGDSYEQYF. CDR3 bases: TGTGCCAGCAGTGGAGGACCTAGCGGGGACTCCTACGAGCAGTACTTC.

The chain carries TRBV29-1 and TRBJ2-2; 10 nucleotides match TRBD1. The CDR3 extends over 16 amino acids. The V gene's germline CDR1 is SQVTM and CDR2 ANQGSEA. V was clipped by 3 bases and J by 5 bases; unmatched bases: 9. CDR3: CSVEAFGQGETGELFF. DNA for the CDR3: TGCAGCGTTGAGGCGTTCGGACAGGGGGAAACCGGGGAGCTGTTTTTT.

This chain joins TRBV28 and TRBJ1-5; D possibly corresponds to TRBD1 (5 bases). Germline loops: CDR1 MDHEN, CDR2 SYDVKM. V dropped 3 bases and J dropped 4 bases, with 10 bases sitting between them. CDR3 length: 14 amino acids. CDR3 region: CASSFQGWNQPQHF. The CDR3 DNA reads TGTGCCAGCAGTTTTCAGGGCTGGAATCAGCCCCAGCATTTT.

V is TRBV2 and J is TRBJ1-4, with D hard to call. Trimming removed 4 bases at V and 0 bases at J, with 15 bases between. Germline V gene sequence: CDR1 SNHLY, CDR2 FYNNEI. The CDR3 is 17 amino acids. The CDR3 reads CASSVSVSGTTNEKLFF. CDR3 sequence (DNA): TGTGCCAGCAGTGTATCTGTTTCGGGGACAACTAATGAAAAACTGTTTTTT.

DNA of the CDR3: TGTGCCAGCTCACCTGTGGCTAGCGGGATGACAGATACGCAGTATTTT. Its protein product is CASSPVASGMTDTQYF. The chain recombines TRBV18 with TRBJ2-3; 9 nucleotides align to TRBD2. J gave up 3 bases and V 3 bases, and 7 bases lay outside the gene matches. The CDR3 is 16 amino acids. From germline, CDR1 is KGHSH and CDR2 LQKENI.

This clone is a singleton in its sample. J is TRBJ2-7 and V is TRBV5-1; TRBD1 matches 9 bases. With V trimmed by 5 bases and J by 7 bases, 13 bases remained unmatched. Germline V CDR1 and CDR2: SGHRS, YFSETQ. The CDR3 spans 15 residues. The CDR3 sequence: CASRVGQGTIGEQYF. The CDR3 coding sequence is TGCGCCAGCAGAGTCGGACAGGGGACTATCGGAGAGCAGTACTTC.

The CDR3 nucleotides are TGCGCCAGCAGGCTTGGACAGAAGGGTGAAAAACTGTTTTTT. Amino acid sequence: CASRLGQKGEKLFF. The chain combines TRBV5-1 with TRBJ1-4, with a possible D match to TRBD1 (6 bases). The CDR3 covers 14 residues. The V gene lost 5 bases and the J gene lost 7 bases, with 15 bases spanning the gap. CDR1 is SGHRS, CDR2 YFSETQ, per germline. Looking up the rest from reference TRBV5-1 and TRBJ1-4 gives the full variable domain: KAGVTQTPRYLIKTRGQQVTLSCSPISGHRSVSWYQQTPGQGLQFLFEYFSETQRNKGNFPGRFSGRQFSNSRSEMNVSTLELGDSALYLCASRLGQKGEKLFFGSGTQLSVL.

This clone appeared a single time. The CDR3: CASSFGGWDEQFF. The CDR3, as DNA: TGTGCCAGCAGCTTCGGAGGGTGGGATGAGCAGTTCTTC. The gene calls are TRBV5-4 and TRBJ2-1; D possibly corresponds to TRBD2 (6 bases). The CDR3 totals 13 residues. Germline CDR1 and CDR2: SGHNT and YYREEE (reference sequence). The germline V and J ends were trimmed by 2 bases and 8 bases, with 11 bases remaining between them.

CDR3 DNA sequence: TGTGCCATCGGACCTGCAGATACGCAGTATTTT. Translating gives CAIGPADTQYF. This rearrangement joins TRBV10-3 to TRBJ2-3, with unresolved D. The CDR3 extends over 11 amino acids. The germline V and J ends were trimmed by 8 bases and 4 bases, with 7 bases remaining between them. Germline V gene lookup returns CDR1 ENHRY and CDR2 SYGVKD.

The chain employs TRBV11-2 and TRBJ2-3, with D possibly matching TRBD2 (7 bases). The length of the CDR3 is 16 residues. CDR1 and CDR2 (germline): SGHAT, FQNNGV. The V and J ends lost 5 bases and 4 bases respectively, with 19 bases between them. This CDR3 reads CASSPPAGARADTQYF. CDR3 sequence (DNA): TGTGCCAGCAGCCCACCCGCGGGGGCGAGGGCAGATACGCAGTATTTT.

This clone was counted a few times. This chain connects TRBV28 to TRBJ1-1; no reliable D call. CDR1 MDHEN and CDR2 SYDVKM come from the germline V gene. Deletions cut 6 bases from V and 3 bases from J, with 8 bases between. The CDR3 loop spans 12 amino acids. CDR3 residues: CASRASYTEAFF. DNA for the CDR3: TGTGCCAGCAGGGCGAGCTACACTGAAGCTTTCTTT.

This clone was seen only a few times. CDR3 coding DNA: TGTGCCAGCAGTGGACAGGGACCATACGAGCAGTACTTC. Translated: CASSGQGPYEQYF. The chain uses TRBV2 and TRBJ2-7; 7 bases align to TRBD1. In germline, CDR1 is SNHLY, CDR2 FYNNEI. The CDR3 contains 13 residues. With V trimmed by 4 bases and J by 4 bases, 4 bases remained unmatched.

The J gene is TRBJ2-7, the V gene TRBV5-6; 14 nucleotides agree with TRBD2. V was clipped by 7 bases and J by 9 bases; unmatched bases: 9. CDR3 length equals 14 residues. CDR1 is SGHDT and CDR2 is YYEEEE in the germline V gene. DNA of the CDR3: TGTGCCAGCCGGACGGGACTAGCGGGAGTCGGGCAGTACTTC. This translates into CASRTGLAGVGQYF.

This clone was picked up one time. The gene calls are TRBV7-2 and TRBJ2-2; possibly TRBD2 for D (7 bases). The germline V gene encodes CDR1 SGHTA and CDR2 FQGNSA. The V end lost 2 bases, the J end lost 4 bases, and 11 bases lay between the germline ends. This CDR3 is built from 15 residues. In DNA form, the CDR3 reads TGTGCCAGCAGCTTAACGGGGGGCATCACCGGGGAGCTGTTTTTT. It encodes CASSLTGGITGELFF.

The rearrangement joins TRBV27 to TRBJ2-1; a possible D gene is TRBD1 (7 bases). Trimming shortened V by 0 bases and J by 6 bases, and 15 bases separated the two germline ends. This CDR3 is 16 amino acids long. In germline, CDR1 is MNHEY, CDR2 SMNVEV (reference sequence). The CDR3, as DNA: TGTGCCAGCAGTTTATCTCGGGCAGGGGGACTCAATGAGCAGTTCTTC. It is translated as CASSLSRAGGLNEQFF.